These 20 T cell receptor beta chains share one sample of origin, sequenced in a study of shared clonotypes between healthy human individuals. Produced via immunoSEQ multiplex PCR; TCRdb's table is partial and in-frame only. Of roughly 2,000,000 clones in the sample, roughly 94% are singletons; the top ten hold 0.95% to 1.5%. CD45RO-negative, CCR7-selected cells formed the naive CD8 fraction, which excluded terminally differentiated effector memory CD45RA+ cells. The specimen sequenced was naive CD8+ T cells sorted from blood. The source is a man between 18 and 35 years old in good health.

This sequence joins TRBV27 and TRBJ1-5; tentative D call: TRBD1 (5 bases). Germline V gene lookup returns CDR1 MNHEY and CDR2 SMNVEV (reference sequence). There are 14 residues in the CDR3. V gave up 3 bases and J gave up 4 bases, with 10 bases separating them. The CDR3 here is CASSLLGENQPQHF. The CDR3 bases are TGTGCCAGCAGTTTGTTGGGGGAGAATCAGCCCCAGCATTTT.

This chain uses TRBV27 with TRBJ2-7, with a possible D match to TRBD2 (5 bases). The CDR3 has 13 residues. Germline CDR1 is MNHEY and CDR2 is SMNVEV (reference sequence). V was clipped by 3 bases and J by 3 bases, with 9 bases between them. CDR3 loop: CASSLTLGYEQYF. CDR3 DNA sequence: TGTGCCAGCAGTTTGACACTAGGCTACGAGCAGTACTTC.

This chain joins TRBV2 and TRBJ2-7; weak D call: TRBD1 (6 bases). V lost 6 bases and J lost 1, with 10 bases in between. This CDR3 spans 13 amino acids. Germline CDR1 SNHLY, CDR2 FYNNEI. CDR3 sequence (DNA): TGTGCCAGCAGGCCGACAGGTTCCTACGAGCAGTACTTC. It translates to CASRPTGSYEQYF.

V usage is TRBV7-8 and J usage is TRBJ1-2, with 7 positions matching TRBD1. Germline V gene lookup returns CDR1 SGHVS and CDR2 FQNEAQ. V shed 5 bases, J shed 3 bases, and the junction held 6 bases outside the gene matches. This CDR3 has 14 residues. CDR3 nucleotide sequence: TGTGCCAGCAGCCCAGGACAGGATTACTATGGCTACACCTTC. Protein product: CASSPGQDYYGYTF.

This chain joins TRBV6-5 and TRBJ2-7; D might be TRBD1 (6 bases). CDR1 is MNHEY and CDR2 is SVGAGI in the germline V gene. The CDR3 runs 13 residues. Trimming cost V 8 bases and J 1 base, with 12 bases left between them. CDR3 nucleotides: TGTGCCAGCGGGGCTGGACAGTCCTACGAGCAGTACTTC. Translation gives CASGAGQSYEQYF.

Regarding this clone: Different DNA sequences within this sample yield the same CDR3. V gene TRBV30 combines with J gene TRBJ2-7, with 7 bases fitting TRBD1. Germline CDR1 reads GTSNPN; CDR2 reads SVGIG (reference sequence). The J segment lost 6 bases and the V segment lost 0 bases, leaving 5 bases of the junction unmatched. CDR3 length equals 13 residues. The CDR3 DNA reads TGTGCCTGGAGTGTATCATCAGGGGGCGAGCAGTACTTC. This encodes CAWSVSSGGEQYF.

The chain recombines TRBV7-6 with TRBJ2-7, with a possible D match to TRBD2 (5 bases). The V gene's germline CDR1 is SGHVS and CDR2 FNYEAQ. This CDR3 has 14 residues. With 5 bases removed from V and 0 bases from J, the gap between germline ends came to 11 bases. CDR3 sequence reads: CASSRGTGSYEQYF. CDR3 in DNA: TGTGCCAGCAGCCGGGGAACGGGCTCCTACGAGCAGTACTTC.

The rearrangement uses TRBV7-9 and TRBJ1-4; D unresolved. The CDR3 contains 14 residues. Germline V gives CDR1 SEHNR, CDR2 FQNEAQ (reference sequence). Trimming stripped 5 bases from V and 4 bases from J, with 11 bases between. CDR3: CASSHGGINEKLFF. The CDR3 DNA reads TGTGCCAGCAGCCATGGAGGGATTAATGAAAAACTGTTTTTT.

V and J are TRBV15 and TRBJ2-1; TRBD1 is a possible D gene (5 bases). Trimming cost V 5 bases and J 4 bases, with 6 bases left between them. Per germline, CDR1 LNHNV and CDR2 YYDKDF (reference sequence). The CDR3 is 12 amino acids. CDR3: CATSDSYNEQFF. CDR3 sequence (DNA): TGTGCCACCAGCGACAGTTACAATGAGCAGTTCTTC.

This clone was observed a single time. The same CDR3 arises from other DNA sequences in this sample as well. The chain recombines TRBV9 with TRBJ2-1; D gene unclear. Germline V gene sequence: CDR1 SGDLS, CDR2 YYNGEE. CDR3 length: 11 residues. V lost 0 bases and J 9 bases, leaving 4 bases between the germline ends. CDR3 nucleotides: TGTGCCAGCAGCGTAGCTGGTGAGCAGTTCTTC. Its protein is CASSVAGEQFF.

The chain employs TRBV12-5 and TRBJ2-7; D gene unclear. The CDR3 loop spans 19 amino acids. Deletions cut 2 bases from V and 6 bases from J, with 29 bases between. Germline CDR1 reads LGHNT; CDR2 reads FRNRAP. The CDR3, as DNA: TGTGCTAGTGGTTTGCCCGGACCCCCAGACGCCCCAGCCGTGTCCGAGCAGTACTTC. Its protein product is CASGLPGPPDAPAVSEQYF.

Turning to this clone: The sample carries other DNA sequences with the same CDR3. This rearrangement joins TRBV27 to TRBJ1-1; a possible D gene is TRBD1 (5 bases). Trimming removed 3 bases from V and 2 bases from J, with 10 bases in between. This CDR3 comprises 14 residues. CDR1 and CDR2 from the germline V gene are MNHEY and SMNVEV (reference sequence). The CDR3 region has the DNA TGTGCCAGCAGTTTGGGGACGACAAACACTGAAGCTTTCTTT. Its translation is CASSLGTTNTEAFF.

The chain couples TRBV19 to TRBJ2-1; D is unclear. Deletions cut 8 bases from V and 1 base from J, with 12 bases between. This CDR3 is built from 14 residues. The germline CDR1 and CDR2 sequences are LNHDA and SQIVND (reference sequence). The CDR3 here is CASSPSISYNEQFF. CDR3 coding DNA: TGTGCCAGTTCCCCCAGTATTTCCTACAATGAGCAGTTCTTC.

The chain recombines TRBV6-1 with TRBJ2-7; 8 bases are shared with TRBD1. The germline CDR1 and CDR2 sequences are MNHNS and SASEGT. The CDR3 totals 14 residues. The V segment lost 1 base and the J segment 3 bases; nucleotides outside the gene matches: 2. CDR3 coding DNA: TGTGCCAGCAGTGAAGACAGGGGGTTCTACGAGCAGTACTTC. Amino acids: CASSEDRGFYEQYF.

In nucleotides, the CDR3 is TGTGCCAGCAGCTTAGACCCGGGAATATCCGAAAAACTGTTTTTT. It codes for CASSLDPGISEKLFF. This chain links TRBV7-9 with TRBJ1-4; D unclear. Trimming left V 1 base short and J 8 bases short, with 14 bases between. This CDR3 has 15 residues. Germline-derived CDR1 and CDR2 are SEHNR and FQNEAQ (reference sequence).

The J gene is TRBJ2-1, the V gene TRBV11-2; 11 bases map to TRBD2. The V and J ends lost 1 base and 7 bases, in that order; junction bases with no gene match: 3. The CDR3 has 15 amino acids. CDR1 is SGHAT, CDR2 FQNNGV, per germline. The CDR3 loop is CASSLGGLAVNEQFF. In DNA form, the CDR3 reads TGTGCCAGCAGCTTAGGGGGACTAGCGGTTAATGAGCAGTTCTTC.

As regards this clone: At one boundary the junction diverges from the germline segment, which might be a read error. The CDR3 DNA follows: TGTGCCAGCAGCCCCACCGAAACCGAAACCTACAATGAGCAGTTCTTC. Protein product: CASSPTETETYNEQFF. The rearrangement uses TRBV5-1 and TRBJ2-1, with D unclear. Germline-derived CDR1 and CDR2 are SGHRS and YFSETQ. This CDR3 has 16 residues.

V usage is TRBV7-3 and J usage is TRBJ2-2; perhaps D is TRBD1 or TRBD2 (5 bases each). CDR3 length equals 16 residues. Germline V gene lookup returns CDR1 SGHTA and CDR2 FQGTGA. V gave up 5 bases and J gave up 2 bases, with 15 bases separating them. This CDR3 reads CASSKGASLNTGELFF. CDR3 sequence (DNA): TGTGCCAGCAGCAAAGGGGCTAGCCTCAACACCGGGGAGCTGTTTTTT.

V is TRBV13 and J is TRBJ2-2; 7 bases map to TRBD2. The trim removed 5 bases at V and 4 bases at J, leaving 4 bases unmatched. The CDR3 is 14 residues long. Germline assignment: CDR1 PRHDT and CDR2 FYEKMQ (reference sequence). The CDR3 nucleotides are TGTGCCAGCAGCCGACTAGCTCCCACCGGGGAGCTGTTTTTT. Protein product: CASSRLAPTGELFF.

This clone has just one count. The same CDR3 arises from other DNA sequences in this sample as well. The chain is built from TRBV10-3 and TRBJ2-7; TRBD2 might be the D (6 bases). Trimming pared 0 bases from V and 3 bases from J, leaving 9 bases between. This CDR3 has 14 residues. Per the germline V gene, CDR1 is ENHRY and CDR2 is SYGVKD. CDR3 DNA: TGTGCCATCAGTGAGTCGGGGGGACTCTACGAGCAGTACTTC. Translated: CAISESGGLYEQYF.